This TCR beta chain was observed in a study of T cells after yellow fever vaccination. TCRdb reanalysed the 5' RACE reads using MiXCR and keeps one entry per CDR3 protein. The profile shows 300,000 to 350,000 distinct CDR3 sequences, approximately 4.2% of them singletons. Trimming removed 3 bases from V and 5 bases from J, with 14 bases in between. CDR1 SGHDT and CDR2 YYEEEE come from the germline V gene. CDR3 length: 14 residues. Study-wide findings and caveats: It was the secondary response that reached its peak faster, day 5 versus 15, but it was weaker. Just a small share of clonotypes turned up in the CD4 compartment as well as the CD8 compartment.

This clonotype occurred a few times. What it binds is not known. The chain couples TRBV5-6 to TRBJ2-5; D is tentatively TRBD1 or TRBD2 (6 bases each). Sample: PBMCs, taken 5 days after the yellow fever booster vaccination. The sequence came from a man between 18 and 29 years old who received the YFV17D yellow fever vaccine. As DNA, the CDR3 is TGTGCCAGCAGCTGGGGGGCTTTCCGGGAGACCCAGTACTTC. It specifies CASSWGAFRETQYF. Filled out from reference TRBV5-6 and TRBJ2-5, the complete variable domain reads DAGVTQSPTHLIKTRGQQVTLRCSPKSGHDTVSWYQQALGQGPQFIFQYYEEEERQRGNFPDRFSGHQFPNYSSELNVNALLLGDSALYLCASSWGAFRETQYFGPGTRLLVL.